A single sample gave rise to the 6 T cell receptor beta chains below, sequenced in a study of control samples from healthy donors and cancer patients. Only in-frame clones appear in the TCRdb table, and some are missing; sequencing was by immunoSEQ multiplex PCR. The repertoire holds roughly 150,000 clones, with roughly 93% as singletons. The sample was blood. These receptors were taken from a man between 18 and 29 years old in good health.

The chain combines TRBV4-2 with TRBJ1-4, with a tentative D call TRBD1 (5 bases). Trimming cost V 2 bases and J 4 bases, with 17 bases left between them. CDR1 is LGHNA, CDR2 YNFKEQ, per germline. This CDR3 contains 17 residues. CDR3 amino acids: CASSQPDSNGGNEKLFF. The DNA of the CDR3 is TGTGCCAGCAGCCAACCCGACAGCAATGGGGGTAATGAAAAACTGTTTTTT.

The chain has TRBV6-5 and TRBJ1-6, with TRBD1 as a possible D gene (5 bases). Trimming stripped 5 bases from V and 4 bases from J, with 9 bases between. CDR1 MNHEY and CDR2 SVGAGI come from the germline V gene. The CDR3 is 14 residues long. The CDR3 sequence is CASSTGRYNSPLHF. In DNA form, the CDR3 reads TGTGCCAGCAGTACGGGGCGATATAATTCACCCCTCCACTTT.

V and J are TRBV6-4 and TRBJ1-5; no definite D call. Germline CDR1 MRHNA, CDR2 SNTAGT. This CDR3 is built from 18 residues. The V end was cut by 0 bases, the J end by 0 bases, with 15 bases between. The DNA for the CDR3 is TGTGCCAGCAGTGACTCCGTTCTTAAACACGGTAGCAATCAGCCCCAGCATTTT. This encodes CASSDSVLKHGSNQPQHF.

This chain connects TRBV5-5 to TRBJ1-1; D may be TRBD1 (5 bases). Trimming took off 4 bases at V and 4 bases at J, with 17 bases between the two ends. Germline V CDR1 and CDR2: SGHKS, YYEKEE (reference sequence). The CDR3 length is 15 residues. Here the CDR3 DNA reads TGTGCCAGCAGCACCCACGGGGGGGGAGGCACTGAAGCTTTCTTT. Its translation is CASSTHGGGGTEAFF.

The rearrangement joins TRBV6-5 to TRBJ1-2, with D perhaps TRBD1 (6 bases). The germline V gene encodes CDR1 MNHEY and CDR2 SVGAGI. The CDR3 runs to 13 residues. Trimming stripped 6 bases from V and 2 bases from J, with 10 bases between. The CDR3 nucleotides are TGTGCCAGCAGGAAGACAGGAAACTATGGCTACACCTTC. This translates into CASRKTGNYGYTF.

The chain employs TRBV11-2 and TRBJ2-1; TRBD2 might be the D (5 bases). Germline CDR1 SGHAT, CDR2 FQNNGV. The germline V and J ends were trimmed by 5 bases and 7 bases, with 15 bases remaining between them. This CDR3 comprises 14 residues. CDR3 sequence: CASSPRVGGNEQFF. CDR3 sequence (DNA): TGTGCCAGCAGCCCCCGAGTAGGCGGGAATGAGCAGTTCTTC. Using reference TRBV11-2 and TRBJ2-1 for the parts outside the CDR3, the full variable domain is EAGVAQSPRYKIIEKRQSVAFWCNPISGHATLYWYQQILGQGPKLLIQFQNNGVVDDSQLPKDRFSAERLKGVDSTLKIQPAKLEDSAVYLCASSPRVGGNEQFFGPGTRLTVL.